This T cell receptor (beta chain) is from a study of blood T cells in healthy people across ages (dated by TCRdb to 2015 to 2017). As for the study more broadly: In model experiments, template switching captured roughly one uniquely barcoded TCR beta cDNA molecule for every two T cells. To track age-related changes in TCR beta repertoire diversity, the study relied on deep sequencing normalized with unique cDNA molecular identifiers. Donors were grouped into four age groups: young (average 16 years), middle-aged (roughly 37), aged (around 62) and long-lived (approximately 81). To avoid experimental bias, donors of different ages were spread randomly across the sequencing lanes. Two additional independent replicas of 1 million unique cDNA reads from the same blood draw were analyzed for two donors (one aged 18 to 29 and one aged 80 or older).

Worth noting for this clonotype: No antigen is known for it. No qualities accompany the bases; no much larger clone lies one base away.

Study-wide conclusions, independent of this receptor: Bulk unsorted PBMC profiling prevented conclusive comparison of naive and antigen-experienced compartments. Because the CMV infection status of the donors was unknown, age-related changes in expanded clonotypes may potentially have been confounded. Estimates of total diversity based on one million sequenced T cells were regarded as lower bounds and as underestimates. Observed TCR beta diversity per million T cells fell roughly linearly with age, and a significant reduction was already apparent by age around 40. A strong correlation was found between observed TCR beta diversity and the percentage of naive T cells measured by flow cytometry. Compared with the aged group, more naive CD4+ T cells, fewer expanded clones and increased TCR diversity were shown by the long-lived group, suggesting age selection.

The library was prepared using 5' RACE. TCRdb records Illumina HiSeq 2500 as the sequencer. A second PCR of 7 to 11 cycles was performed with a sample-barcoded 5' primer and a J-beta primer mix. A template-switch 5' adaptor carrying 12 random nucleotides introduced a unique molecular identifier onto each TCR beta cDNA molecule. Each sample yielded at least 3 million CDR3-containing paired-end reads. First-strand cDNA was synthesized from all RNA with the Mint cDNA synthesis kit, primed by a TRBC-specific oligonucleotide. All cDNA was treated with uracil-DNA glycosylase and then went through a first 18-cycle PCR with the universal primers M1SS and BC2_uni_R. On the study's bioinformatics: Normalization of each sample was performed by random selection of 1 million high-quality reads, each carrying a distinct molecular identifier. Instead of being binned into consensus sequences, reads that shared molecular identifiers were thrown out. MiTCR, with a Q25 quality threshold and the strictest error-elimination algorithm, was used for CDR3 identification, clonotype clustering and error correction. A nonparametric unseen species model with Euler transformation was used to estimate lower-bound total TCR beta diversity. TCRdb reran the public reads through fastp at Q25 and MiXCR, keeping productive beta chains. Every CDR3 protein is listed once, alongside the most common genes and DNA of its rows. TCRdb's processing, not the authors' own work, is the source of the V and J calls. The sample records some 920,000 distinct CDR3 sequences, roughly 51% of which are singletons. The biggest ten clones account for over 20% of the sample.

The roughly 42 donors, aged roughly 6 to 95 years, were systemically healthy Caucasian individuals from Russia. Each donor gave about 9.7 milliliters of peripheral blood, drawn into EDTA-treated Vacutainer tubes. Ficoll-Paque density-gradient centrifugation was used to isolate PBMCs, with at least 6.5 million obtained per sample. Trizol reagent was used to extract total RNA from the PBMCs, yielding at least 5 micrograms per sample. For every donor, flow cytometry on a PBMC aliquot measured the percentage of naive CD45RAhigh/CD27high T cells. Trimming at the junction amounts to 2 bases on V and 11 bases on J, and the germline ends lie 12 bases apart. Measured from the cysteine to the phenylalanine, the CDR3 is 12 residues long. The kept DNA is CDR3 alone, 36 bases in frame from the first base. Reading the germline V gene (reference sequence) gives CDR1 SEHNR and CDR2 FQNEAQ.

This chain joins TRBV7-9 to TRBJ1-1, with the identity of the D gene unclear. The origin of this receptor is a woman in her fifties or sixties in good health. The sample comprised blood. In nucleotides, the sequence is TGTGCCAGCAGCTTACTTCAGCTTGGGGCTTTCTTT. This sequence encodes CASSLLQLGAFF.